This is a list of T cell receptor beta chains from one sample in a study of neurological immune-mediated disorders. TCRdb passed the 5' RACE reads through MiXCR, listing each CDR3 protein once. The data contain some 50,000 distinct CDR3 sequences, roughly 17% of them singletons. Sequenced: PBMCs. These receptors all stem from a man aged 55 to 70 in good health. Each CDR3 is given with its conserved first and last residue. Fields, in order: D gene, clone size, CDR3 length, V gene, J gene, CDR3 protein, CDR3 DNA. D genes are given only for firm matches. Expanded clones are given a class, and other clones once, few, many or no size at all.

d_call: -; clone_size: many; cdr3_length: 13; v_call: TRBV29-1; j_call: TRBJ2-7; cdr3_aa: CSVESRGSYEQYF; cdr3_nt: TGCAGCGTTGAATCCAGGGGCTCCTACGAGCAGTACTTC
d_call: TRBD1; clone_size: many; cdr3_length: 14; v_call: TRBV29-1; j_call: TRBJ2-3; cdr3_aa: CSVDQGAGTDTQYF; cdr3_nt: TGCAGCGTTGATCAGGGGGCGGGCACAGATACGCAGTATTTT
d_call: -; clone_size: many; cdr3_length: 15; v_call: TRBV11-2; j_call: TRBJ2-5; cdr3_aa: CASSPRGEHQETQYF; cdr3_nt: TGTGCCAGCAGCCCCCGCGGGGAACACCAAGAGACCCAGTACTTC
d_call: -; clone_size: many; cdr3_length: 13; v_call: TRBV27; j_call: TRBJ2-1; cdr3_aa: CASSLGGIGEQFF; cdr3_nt: TGTGCCAGCAGTTTAGGGGGGATTGGTGAGCAGTTCTTC
d_call: TRBD2; clone_size: many; cdr3_length: 14; v_call: TRBV27; j_call: TRBJ2-3; cdr3_aa: CASSLGAGGDTQYF; cdr3_nt: TGTGCCAGCAGTTTAGGAGCGGGAGGGGATACGCAGTATTTT
d_call: -; clone_size: many; cdr3_length: 13; v_call: TRBV20-1; j_call: TRBJ2-5; cdr3_aa: CSARLTGHETQYF; cdr3_nt: TGCAGTGCTAGACTAACAGGACACGAGACCCAGTACTTC
d_call: TRBD1; clone_size: many; cdr3_length: 14; v_call: TRBV20-1; j_call: TRBJ1-5; cdr3_aa: CSAPTGNSNQPQHF; cdr3_nt: TGCAGTGCTCCGACAGGGAATAGTAATCAGCCCCAGCATTTT
d_call: TRBD2; clone_size: -; cdr3_length: 20; v_call: TRBV7-4; j_call: TRBJ2-1; cdr3_aa: CASSFYPPTGTSGLDNEQFF; cdr3_nt: TGTGCCAGCAGCTTTTATCCACCGACCGGGACTAGCGGGTTAGACAATGAGCAGTTCTTC
d_call: TRBD2; clone_size: many; cdr3_length: 19; v_call: TRBV6-2/TRBV6-3; j_call: TRBJ2-1; cdr3_aa: CASSYGGSGRLLGSNEQFF; cdr3_nt: TGTGCCAGCAGTTACGGGGGTAGCGGGAGATTGCTGGGTAGCAATGAGCAGTTCTTC
d_call: -; clone_size: many; cdr3_length: 16; v_call: TRBV7-3; j_call: TRBJ2-4; cdr3_aa: CASSPGQGVAKNIQYF; cdr3_nt: TGTGCCAGCAGCCCCGGGCAGGGAGTAGCCAAAAACATTCAGTACTTC
d_call: TRBD1; clone_size: many; cdr3_length: 16; v_call: TRBV20-1; j_call: TRBJ1-2; cdr3_aa: CSARAGTGGVVYGYTF; cdr3_nt: TGCAGTGCTAGGGCCGGGACAGGGGGCGTTGTATATGGCTACACCTTC